The source of this T cell receptor beta chain is a study of blood T cell repertoires in COVID-19. Study context: Among Cohort 3 donors, those recovered had two negative PCRs, clearance, or symptom resolution.

Across 20 to 25 US areas, participants ranged in age from about 18 to 90 years. The protocol was immunoSEQ multiplex PCR, while the TCRdb copy is restricted to in-frame clones and leaves out a portion. The sample yields 200,000 to 250,000 clones, approximately 87% seen once. Deletions cut 2 bases from V and 4 bases from J, with 15 bases between. The CDR3 runs to 15 residues. Germline CDR1 is SGHNT and CDR2 is YYREEE (reference sequence). The chain couples TRBV5-4 to TRBJ1-2; the D is unclear. The specimen sequenced was PBMCs or T cells enriched from blood (not recorded which). The receptor's source is a woman aged 45 to 65 in a cohort exposed to, infected with or recovered from COVID-19 (not recorded which). The CDR3 protein is CASSFDRRGLYGYTF. Written as DNA, the CDR3 is TGTGCCAGCAGCTTTGACCGGCGGGGTCTCTATGGCTACACCTTC. The full variable domain, completed using reference TRBV5-4 and TRBJ1-2, is ETGVTQSPTHLIKTRGQQVTLRCSSQSGHNTVSWYQQALGQGPQFIFQYYREEENGRGNFPPRFSGLQFPNYSSELNVNALELDDSALYLCASSFDRRGLYGYTFGSGTRLTVV.